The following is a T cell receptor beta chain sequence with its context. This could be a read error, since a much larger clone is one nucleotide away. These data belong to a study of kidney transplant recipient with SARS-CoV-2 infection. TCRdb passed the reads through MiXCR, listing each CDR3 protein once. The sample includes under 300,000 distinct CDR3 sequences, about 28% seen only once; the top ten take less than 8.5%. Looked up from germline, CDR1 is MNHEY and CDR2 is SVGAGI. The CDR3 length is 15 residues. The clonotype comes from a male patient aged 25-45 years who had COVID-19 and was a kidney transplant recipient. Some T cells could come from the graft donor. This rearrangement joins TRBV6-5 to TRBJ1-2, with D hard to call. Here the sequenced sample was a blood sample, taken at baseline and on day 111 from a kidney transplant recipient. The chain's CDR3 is CACSYYTTENYGYTF. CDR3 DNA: TGTGCCTGCAGTTACTACACGACGGAAAACTATGGCTACACCTTC.